This TCR beta chain is from a study of OX40 agonist ivuxolimab in advanced cancers. The wider study: Hepatocellular carcinoma, melanoma, renal cell or head and neck cancer was diagnosed in the dose-escalation patients.

Notes on the study in general: In a subset of nonresponders, normalized T-cell clonal expansion was also low. On average, a greater number of expanded clones characterised CD8+ T cells relative to CD4+. Among the least clonally expanded were partial responders at 0.1-3.0 mg/kg.

The method was immunoSEQ multiplex PCR; TCRdb's version includes in-frame clones alone and lacks a portion of them. The sample consists of fewer than 70,000 clones, more than 85% of them appearing once. From germline, CDR1 is MDHEN and CDR2 SYDVKM. This CDR3 is built from 15 residues. The V end lost 4 bases, the J end lost 6 bases, and 19 bases lay between the germline ends. As concerns this clone: Its cognate antigen is unknown.

Sample: CD4+ or CD8+ T cells sorted from blood, taken in a trial of the OX40 agonist ivuxolimab. This chain joins TRBV28 and TRBJ2-7; tentatively, D is TRBD1 (5 bases). The sequence derives from an adult with an advanced solid tumor such as melanoma, head and neck, liver or kidney cancer. The CDR3 nucleotides read TGTGCCAGCAGTTCCCACGGAACAGGTTCCGTCGAGCAGTACTTC. Its translation is CASSSHGTGSVEQYF.